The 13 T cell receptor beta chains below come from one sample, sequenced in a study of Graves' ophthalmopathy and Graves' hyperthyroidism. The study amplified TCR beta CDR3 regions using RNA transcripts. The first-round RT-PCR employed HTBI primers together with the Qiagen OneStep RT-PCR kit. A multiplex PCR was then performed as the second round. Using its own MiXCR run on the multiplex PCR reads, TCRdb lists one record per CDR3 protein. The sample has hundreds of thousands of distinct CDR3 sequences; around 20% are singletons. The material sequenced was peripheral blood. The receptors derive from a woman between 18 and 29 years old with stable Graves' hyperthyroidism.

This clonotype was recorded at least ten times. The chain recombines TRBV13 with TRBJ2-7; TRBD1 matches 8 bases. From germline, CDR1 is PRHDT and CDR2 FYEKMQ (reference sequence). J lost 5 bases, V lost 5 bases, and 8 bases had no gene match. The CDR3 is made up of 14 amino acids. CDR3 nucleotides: TGTGCCAGCAGCGTGGACAGGGAAGGCGACGAGCAGTACTTC. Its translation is CASSVDREGDEQYF. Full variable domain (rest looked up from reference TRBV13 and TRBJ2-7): AAGVIQSPRHLIKEKRETATLKCYPIPRHDTVYWYQQGPGQDPQFLISFYEKMQSDKGSIPDRFSAQQFSDYHSELNMSSLELGDSALYFCASSVDREGDEQYFGPGTRLTVT.

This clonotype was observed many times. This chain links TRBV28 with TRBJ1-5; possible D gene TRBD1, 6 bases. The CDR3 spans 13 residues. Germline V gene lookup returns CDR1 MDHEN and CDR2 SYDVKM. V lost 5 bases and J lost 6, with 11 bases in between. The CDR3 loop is CASSPGVGQPQHF. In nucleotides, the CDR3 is TGTGCCAGCAGTCCAGGGGTGGGTCAGCCCCAGCATTTT. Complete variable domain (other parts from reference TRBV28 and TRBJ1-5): DVKVTQSSRYLVKRTGEKVFLECVQDMDHENMFWYRQDPGLGLRLIYFSYDVKMKEKGDIPEGYSVSREKKERFSLILESASTNQTSMYLCASSPGVGQPQHFGDGTRLSIL.

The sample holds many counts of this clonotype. The CDR3 here is CASSHPGTGDYGYTF. The CDR3 region has the DNA TGCGCCAGCAGCCACCCAGGCACAGGAGACTATGGCTACACCTTC. The chain has TRBV4-1 and TRBJ1-2; maybe TRBD1 (5 bases). Trimming removed 3 bases at V and 3 bases at J, with 14 bases between. This CDR3 has 15 amino acids. Looked up from germline, CDR1 is MGHRA and CDR2 is YSYEKL.

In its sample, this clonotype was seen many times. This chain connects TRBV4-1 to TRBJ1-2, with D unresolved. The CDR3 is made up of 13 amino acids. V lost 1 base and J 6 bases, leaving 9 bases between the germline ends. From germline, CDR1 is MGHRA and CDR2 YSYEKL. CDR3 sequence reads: CASSQGTRNGYTF. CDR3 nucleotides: TGCGCCAGCAGCCAAGGGACGCGGAATGGCTACACCTTC.

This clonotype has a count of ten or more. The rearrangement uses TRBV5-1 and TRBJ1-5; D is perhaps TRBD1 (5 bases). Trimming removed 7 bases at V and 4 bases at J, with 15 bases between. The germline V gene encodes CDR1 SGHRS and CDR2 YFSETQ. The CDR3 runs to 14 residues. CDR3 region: CASAGGAGNQPQHF. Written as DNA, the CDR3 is TGCGCCAGCGCTGGCGGGGCAGGGAATCAGCCCCAGCATTTT.

For the CDR3, the DNA is TGTGCCAGCAGCTTAGACCGCGGGAGGGGTACCGGGGAGCTGTTTTTT. It encodes CASSLDRGRGTGELFF. V is TRBV7-8 and J is TRBJ2-2, with 9 positions matching TRBD2. The CDR3 runs 16 residues. Trimming took 1 base from V and 5 from J; bases not matched to a gene: 5. Germline V CDR1 and CDR2: SGHVS, FQNEAQ.

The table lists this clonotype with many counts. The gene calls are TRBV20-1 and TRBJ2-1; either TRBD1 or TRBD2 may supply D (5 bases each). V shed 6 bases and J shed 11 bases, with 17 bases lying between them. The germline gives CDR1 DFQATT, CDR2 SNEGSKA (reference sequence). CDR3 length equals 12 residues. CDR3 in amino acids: CSATPSGPKQFF. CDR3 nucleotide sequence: TGCAGTGCCACCCCCTCGGGGCCGAAGCAGTTCTTC.

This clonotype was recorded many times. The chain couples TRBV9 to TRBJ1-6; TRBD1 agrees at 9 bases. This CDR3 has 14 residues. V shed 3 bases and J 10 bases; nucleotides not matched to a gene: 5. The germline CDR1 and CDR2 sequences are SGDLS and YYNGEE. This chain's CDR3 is CASSDVGQGSPLHF. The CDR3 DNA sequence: TGTGCCAGCAGCGACGTGGGACAGGGATCACCCCTCCACTTT.

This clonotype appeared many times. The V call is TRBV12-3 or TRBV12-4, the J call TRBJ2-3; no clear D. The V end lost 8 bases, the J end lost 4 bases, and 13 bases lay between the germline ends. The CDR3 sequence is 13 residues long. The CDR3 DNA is TGTGCCAGCGGGCAAGCAGTAGCAGATACGCAGTATTTT. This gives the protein CASGQAVADTQYF.

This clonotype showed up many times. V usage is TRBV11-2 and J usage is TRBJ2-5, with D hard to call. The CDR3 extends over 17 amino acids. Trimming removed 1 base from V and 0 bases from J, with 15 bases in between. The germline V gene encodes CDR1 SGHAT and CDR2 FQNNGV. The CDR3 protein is CASSLVLRTMYQETQYF. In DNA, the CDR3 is TGTGCCAGCAGCTTAGTTTTGCGGACGATGTACCAAGAGACCCAGTACTTC. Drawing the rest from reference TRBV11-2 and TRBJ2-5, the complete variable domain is EAGVAQSPRYKIIEKRQSVAFWCNPISGHATLYWYQQILGQGPKLLIQFQNNGVVDDSQLPKDRFSAERLKGVDSTLKIQPAKLEDSAVYLCASSLVLRTMYQETQYFGPGTRLLVL.

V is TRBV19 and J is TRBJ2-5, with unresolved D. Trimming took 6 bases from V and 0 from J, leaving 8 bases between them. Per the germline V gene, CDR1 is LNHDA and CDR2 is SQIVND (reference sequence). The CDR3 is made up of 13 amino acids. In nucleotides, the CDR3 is TGTGCCAGTAGACACACTTACCAAGAGACCCAGTACTTC. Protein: CASRHTYQETQYF.

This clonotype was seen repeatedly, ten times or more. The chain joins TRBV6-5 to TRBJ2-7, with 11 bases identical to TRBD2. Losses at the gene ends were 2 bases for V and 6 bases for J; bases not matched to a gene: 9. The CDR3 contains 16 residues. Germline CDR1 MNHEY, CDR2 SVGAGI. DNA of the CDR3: TGTGCCAGCAGTTACGGGTTAGCGGGAGGGCGGGGCGAGCAGTACTTC. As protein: CASSYGLAGGRGEQYF.

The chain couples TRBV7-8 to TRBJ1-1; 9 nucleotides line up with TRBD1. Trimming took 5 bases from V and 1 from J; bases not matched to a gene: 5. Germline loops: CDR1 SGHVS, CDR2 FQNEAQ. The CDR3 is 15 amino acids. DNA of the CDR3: TGTGCCAGCAGCGCAACACAGGGGGCGAACACTGAAGCTTTCTTT. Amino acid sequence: CASSATQGANTEAFF.